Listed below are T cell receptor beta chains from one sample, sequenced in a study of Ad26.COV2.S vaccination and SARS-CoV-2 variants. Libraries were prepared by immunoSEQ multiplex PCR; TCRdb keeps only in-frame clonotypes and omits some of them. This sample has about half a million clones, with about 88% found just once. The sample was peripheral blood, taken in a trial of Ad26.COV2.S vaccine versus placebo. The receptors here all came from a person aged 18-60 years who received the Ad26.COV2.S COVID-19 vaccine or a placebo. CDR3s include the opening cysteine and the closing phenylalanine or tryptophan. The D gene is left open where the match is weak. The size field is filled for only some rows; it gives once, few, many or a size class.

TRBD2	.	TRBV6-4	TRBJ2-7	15	TGTGCCAGCAGTCCCCGACTAGCGGGAGTGCACGAGCAGTACTTC	CASSPRLAGVHEQYF
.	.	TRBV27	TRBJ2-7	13	TGTGCCAGCAGTAGTGGGGGAACCTACGAGCAGTACTTC	CASSSGGTYEQYF
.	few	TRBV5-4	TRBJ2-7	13	TGTGCCAGCAGCTTGAAGGGGAGCTACGAGCAGTACTTC	CASSLKGSYEQYF
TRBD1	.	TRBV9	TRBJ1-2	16	TGTGCCAGCAGCGTAGGGACAGGGAAGGGTTCAAATGGCTACACCTTC	CASSVGTGKGSNGYTF
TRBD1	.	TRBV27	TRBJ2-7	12	TGTGCCAGCAGCCCAGGGGGCAACTATCCCCACTTC	CASSPGGNYPHF
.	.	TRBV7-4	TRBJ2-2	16	TGTGCCAGCAGCTTAGCGGGTGCAGGGAGTCCCGGGGAGCTGTTTTTT	CASSLAGAGSPGELFF
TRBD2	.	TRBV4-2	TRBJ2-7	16	TGTGCCAGCAGCCAAGGTAGCGGGAAGAGCTCCTACGAGCAGTACTTC	CASSQGSGKSSYEQYF
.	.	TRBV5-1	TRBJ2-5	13	TGCGCCAGCAGCATGGACAGTGAAGAGACCCAGTACTTC	CASSMDSEETQYF
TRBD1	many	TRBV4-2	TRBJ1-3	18	TGTGCCAGCAGCCAAGATATCCCAGGGGGTAACTCTGGAAACACCATATATTTT	CASSQDIPGGNSGNTIYF
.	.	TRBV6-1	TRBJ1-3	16	TGTGCCAGCAGTGAAGGGGTCGGGAGCTCTGGAAACACCATATATTTT	CASSEGVGSSGNTIYF
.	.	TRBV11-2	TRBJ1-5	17	TGTGCCAGCAGTTTAGGGGTGGGACCTTATAGCAATCAGCCCCAGCATTTT	CASSLGVGPYSNQPQHF
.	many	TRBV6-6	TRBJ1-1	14	TGTGCCAGCAGTAGTGGACCCGCGCGTACTGAAGCTTTCTTT	CASSSGPARTEAFF
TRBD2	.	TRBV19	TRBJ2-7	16	TGTGCCAGTAGTATTTCGGGCAGCGGGATAACCTACGAGCAGTACTTC	CASSISGSGITYEQYF
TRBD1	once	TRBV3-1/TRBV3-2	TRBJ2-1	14	TGTGCCAGCAGCCAGGCTGCCTCAGGGGGTGAGCAGTTCTTC	CASSQAASGGEQFF
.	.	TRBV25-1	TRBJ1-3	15	TGTGCCAGCAGTGAATTGGGGACCTCTGGAAACACCATATATTTT	CASSELGTSGNTIYF
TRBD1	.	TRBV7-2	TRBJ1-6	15	TGTGCCAGCAGGTACGCCGGGACAGGGAACTCACCCCTCCACTTT	CASRYAGTGNSPLHF
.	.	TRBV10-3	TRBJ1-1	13	TGTGCCTCAACTAGGGACCAGAACACTGAAGCTTTCTTT	CASTRDQNTEAFF
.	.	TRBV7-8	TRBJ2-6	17	TGTGCCAGCAGCCTCGAGCGACGGGGCTCTGGGGCCAACGTCCTGACTTTC	CASSLERRGSGANVLTF
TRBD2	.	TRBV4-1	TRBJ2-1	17	TGCGCCAGCAGCTTGCCTAGCGGGGGGGTTGCCTACAATGAGCAGTTCTTC	CASSLPSGGVAYNEQFF
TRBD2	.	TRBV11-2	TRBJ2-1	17	TGTGCCAGCAGCCAAAAAGCGGGAGGGGCACTTTACAATGAGCAGTTCTTC	CASSQKAGGALYNEQFF
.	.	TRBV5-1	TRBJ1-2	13	TGCGCCAGCAGCATACAGGGAAACTATGGCTACACCTTC	CASSIQGNYGYTF
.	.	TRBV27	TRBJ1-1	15	TGTGCCAGCAGGTCCGGGCATTGGGGGAACACTGAAGCTTTCTTT	CASRSGHWGNTEAFF
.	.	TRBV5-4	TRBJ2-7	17	TGTGCCAGCAGCTTGGGTTCTTGGGTCAGGGGAATCGACGAGCAGTACTTC	CASSLGSWVRGIDEQYF
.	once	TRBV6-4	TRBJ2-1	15	TGTGCCAGCAGCGACAGGTCTGGCTCCTACAATGAGCAGTTCTTC	CASSDRSGSYNEQFF
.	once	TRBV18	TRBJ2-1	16	TGTGCCAGCTCACCTCGGGGGGCTAGCTCCTACAATGAGCAGTTCTTC	CASSPRGASSYNEQFF
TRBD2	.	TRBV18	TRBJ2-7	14	TGTGCCAGCTCACGGGGCGGGAGCTCCTACGAGCAGTACTTC	CASSRGGSSYEQYF
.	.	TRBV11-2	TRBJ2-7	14	TGTGCCAGCAGTCCCCGGGACCCCCGGTACGAGCAGTACTTC	CASSPRDPRYEQYF
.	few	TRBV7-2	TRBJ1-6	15	TGTGCCAGCAGCTTAAGGCAGGGTGGAACTTCACCCCTCCACTTT	CASSLRQGGTSPLHF
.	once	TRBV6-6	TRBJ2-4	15	TGTGCCAGCAGTTACCCGGCCCGGGCCGGAGACATTCAGTACTTC	CASSYPARAGDIQYF
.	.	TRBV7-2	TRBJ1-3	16	TGTGCCAGCAGCTTATACGCTCCAGGGTTGGAAAACACCATATATTTT	CASSLYAPGLENTIYF
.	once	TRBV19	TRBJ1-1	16	TGTGCCAGTAGCCGTGGGAGGGGGTCCACCAACACTGAAGCTTTCTTT	CASSRGRGSTNTEAFF
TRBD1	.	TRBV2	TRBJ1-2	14	TGTGCCAGCAGTGAATATAGCAGGGGGCGCGGCTACACCTTC	CASSEYSRGRGYTF
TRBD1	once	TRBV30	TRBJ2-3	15	TGTGCCTGGAGTGTAAGGGCAGGGGGTGTAGATACGCAGTATTTT	CAWSVRAGGVDTQYF
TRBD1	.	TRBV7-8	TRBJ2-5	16	TGTGCCAGCAGCTTAGTGCCTACAGGGGGCTTGGAGACCCAGTACTTC	CASSLVPTGGLETQYF
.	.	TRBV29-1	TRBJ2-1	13	TGCAGCGTTGTAAAAGGGACCTCAAATGAGCAGTTCTTC	CSVVKGTSNEQFF
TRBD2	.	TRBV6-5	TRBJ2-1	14	TGTGCCAGCAGCCCAACCGGGACTAACAATGAGCAGTTCTTC	CASSPTGTNNEQFF
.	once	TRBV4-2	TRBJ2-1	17	TGTGCCAGCAGCCGGACCCCCACACAGAGCTCCTACAATGAGCAGTTCTTC	CASSRTPTQSSYNEQFF
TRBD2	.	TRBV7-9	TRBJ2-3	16	TGTGCCAGCAGCATGGGAAGGGGCGGGAGTGCAGATACGCAGTATTTT	CASSMGRGGSADTQYF
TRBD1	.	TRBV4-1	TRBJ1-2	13	TGCGCCAGCAGCCAATTCGACAGGGACGGCTACACCTTC	CASSQFDRDGYTF
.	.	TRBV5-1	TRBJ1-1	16	TGCGCCAGCAGCTTGGCCTCCGGCCTCCTTAACACTGAAGCTTTCTTT	CASSLASGLLNTEAFF
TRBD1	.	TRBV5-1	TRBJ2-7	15	TGCGCCAGCAGCTTGCTACAGGGGGCCGGGTACGAGCAGTACTTC	CASSLLQGAGYEQYF
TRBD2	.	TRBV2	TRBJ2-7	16	TGTGCCAAGACCCAACTCAGCGGGAGGAGCTCCTACGAGCAGTACTTC	CAKTQLSGRSSYEQYF
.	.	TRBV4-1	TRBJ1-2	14	TGCGCCAGCAGCCAAGAAACAGGGACAAATGGCTACACCTTC	CASSQETGTNGYTF
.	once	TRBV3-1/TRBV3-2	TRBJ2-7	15	TGTGCCAGCAGCGAGAGTCTTGAGAGCTCCTACGAGCAGTACTTC	CASSESLESSYEQYF
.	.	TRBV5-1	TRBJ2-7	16	TGCGCCAGCAGCTTGGCTAAAGACCGGGACTTTTACGAGCAGTACTTC	CASSLAKDRDFYEQYF
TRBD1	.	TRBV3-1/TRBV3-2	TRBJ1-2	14	TGTGCCAGCAGCCGAGATCAGGGGGAGTATGGCTACACCTTC	CASSRDQGEYGYTF
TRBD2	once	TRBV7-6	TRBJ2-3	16	TGTGCCAGCAGCTCCAAGCGGGGAGCGGGTCTGGATACGCAGTATTTT	CASSSKRGAGLDTQYF
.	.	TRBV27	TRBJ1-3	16	TGTGCCAGCAGTTTATCGCTATCGACAGCAAGAAACACCATATATTTT	CASSLSLSTARNTIYF
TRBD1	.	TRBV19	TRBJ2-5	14	TGTGCCAGTAGTCGGGACAGTGTGAAAGAGACCCAGTACTTC	CASSRDSVKETQYF
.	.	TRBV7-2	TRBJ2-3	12	TGTGCCAGCAGCCCAGACACAGATACGCAGTATTTT	CASSPDTDTQYF
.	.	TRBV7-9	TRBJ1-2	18	TGTGCCAGCAGCTTAAGGTCAGGGGAGGGTGTGGAAGGCTATGGCTACACCTTC	CASSLRSGEGVEGYGYTF